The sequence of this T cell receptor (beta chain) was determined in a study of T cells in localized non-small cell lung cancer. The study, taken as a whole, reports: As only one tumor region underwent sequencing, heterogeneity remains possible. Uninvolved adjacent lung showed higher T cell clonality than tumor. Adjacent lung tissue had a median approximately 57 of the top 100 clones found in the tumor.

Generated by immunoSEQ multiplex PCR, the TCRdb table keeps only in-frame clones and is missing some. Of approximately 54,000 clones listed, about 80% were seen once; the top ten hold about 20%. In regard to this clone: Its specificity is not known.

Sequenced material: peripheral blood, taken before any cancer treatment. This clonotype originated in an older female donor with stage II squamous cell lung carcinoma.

The DNA of the CDR3 is TGTGCCAGCAGCTTTCGTCGGACCCTGAACACTGAAGCTTTCTTT. This encodes CASSFRRTLNTEAFF. The gene calls are TRBV5-6 and TRBJ1-1; D remains ambiguous. V lost 2 bases, J lost 0 bases, and 11 bases lay in between. Germline V gene lookup returns CDR1 SGHDT and CDR2 YYEEEE. This CDR3 has 15 amino acids.